Listed here are 22 T cell receptor beta chains from one sample, sequenced in a study of T cells in Graves' hyperthyroidism and ophthalmopathy. RNA transcripts gave rise to amplified TCR beta CDR3 regions. The HTBI primer set was used in a first-round RT-PCR of the TCR CDR3. TCRdb recomputed calls from the multiplex PCR reads with MiXCR, one row per CDR3 protein. This table has 300,000 or so distinct CDR3 sequences, approximately 17% appearing once. Sequenced material: blood. The receptors derive from a woman aged 55-70 years with Graves' ophthalmopathy.

This chain uses TRBV20-1 with TRBJ2-2; D is uncertain. Trimming removed 6 bases from V and 3 bases from J, with 5 bases in between. The CDR3 is 11 residues long. Germline CDR1 reads DFQATT; CDR2 reads SNEGSKA (reference sequence). The chain's CDR3 is CSAGDTGELFF. For the CDR3, the DNA is TGCAGTGCAGGCGACACCGGGGAGCTGTTTTTT.

This clonotype showed up many times. The rearrangement uses TRBV7-2 and TRBJ2-3; TRBD2 matches 9 bases. The CDR3 runs to 16 residues. Losses at the gene ends were 5 bases for V and 2 bases for J; bases not matched to a gene: 8. Germline lookup yields CDR1 SGHTA and CDR2 FQGNSA. The CDR3 loop is CASSLSTSGPTDTQYF. CDR3 nucleotides: TGTGCCAGCAGCCTCTCGACTAGCGGACCCACAGATACGCAGTATTTT.

This clonotype has at least ten counts. V is TRBV7-3 and J is TRBJ2-1, with 8 bases lining up with TRBD1. Germline V gene data show CDR1 as SGHTA and CDR2 as FQGTGA. Trimming cost V 1 base and J 2 bases; bases outside gene matches: 4. The CDR3 is made up of 16 amino acids. CDR3 bases: TGTGCCAGCAGCTTAATCCAGGGGGCAACCTACAATGAGCAGTTCTTC. Translating it yields CASSLIQGATYNEQFF.

Points on this clonotype: Sequence at one end of the junction differs from germline and may be a read error. The chain recombines TRBV28 with TRBJ1-2; a possible D gene is TRBD1 (5 bases). Germline CDR1 and CDR2: MDHEN and SYDVKM. The CDR3 consists of 12 residues. For the CDR3, the DNA is TGTACCAGCAGTTTTGGGGGGGATGGCTACACCTTC. Translated: CTSSFGGDGYTF.

This chain connects TRBV19 to TRBJ2-2, with 7 bases identical to TRBD2. Germline V gene sequence: CDR1 LNHDA, CDR2 SQIVND (reference sequence). The CDR3 covers 16 residues. With 3 bases clipped from V and 5 bases from J, the junction kept 9 bases outside the gene matches. CDR3 nucleotides: TGTGCCAGTAGTATTAAGTTCGCCGGGGGGACCGGGGAGCTGTTTTTT. It specifies CASSIKFAGGTGELFF. The entire variable domain, with the rest obtained from reference TRBV19 and TRBJ2-2, is as follows: DGGITQSPKYLFRKEGQNVTLSCEQNLNHDAMYWYRQDPGQGLRLIYYSQIVNDFQKGDIAEGYSVSREKKESFPLTVTSAQKNPTAFYLCASSIKFAGGTGELFFGEGSRLTVL.

The V and J genes are TRBV18 and TRBJ2-7; either TRBD1 or TRBD2 may supply D (5 bases each). This CDR3 is built from 14 residues. V lost 4 bases and J lost 5, with 15 bases in between. CDR1 is KGHSH and CDR2 is LQKENI in the germline V gene. CDR3 in amino acids: CASSRGTLADEQYF. The DNA of the CDR3 is TGTGCCAGCTCACGAGGGACCCTAGCTGACGAGCAGTACTTC.

Ten or more counts support this clonotype. The rearrangement joins TRBV7-2 to TRBJ2-1; possibly TRBD1 for D (5 bases). The CDR3 is 15 residues long. Looked up from germline, CDR1 is SGHTA and CDR2 is FQGNSA. The V end lost 5 bases, the J end lost 0 bases, and 11 bases lay between the germline ends. This CDR3 is CASSPDSGSYNEQFF. The CDR3 bases are TGTGCCAGCAGCCCCGACAGTGGCTCCTACAATGAGCAGTTCTTC.

This clonotype was counted many times. The chain uses TRBV2 and TRBJ1-2; 12 bases fit TRBD1. CDR1 and CDR2 (germline): SNHLY, FYNNEI. The CDR3 totals 13 residues. Trimming at V came to 6 bases and at J to 8 bases, leaving 4 bases not matched to a gene. The CDR3 DNA sequence: TGTGCCAGCAGGGGGACAGGGGGCGGAGGCTACACCTTC. This encodes CASRGTGGGGYTF.

The chain is built from TRBV28 and TRBJ1-5; a possible D gene is TRBD1 (5 bases). The CDR3 spans 13 residues. CDR1 and CDR2 (germline): MDHEN, SYDVKM. V lost 2 bases to trimming and J lost 7 bases, with 9 bases between them. CDR3 residues: CASSLGREQPQHF. The CDR3 nucleotides are TGTGCCAGCAGTTTAGGCAGGGAACAGCCCCAGCATTTT.

This clonotype has only a few counts. The rearrangement links TRBV28 to TRBJ2-1, with 13 nucleotides matching TRBD2. V dropped 7 bases and J dropped 13; count of bases not matched to a gene: 13. CDR3 length: 15 amino acids. CDR1 is MDHEN and CDR2 is SYDVKM in the germline V gene. CDR3 in amino acids: CASTGTSGISETQFF. The CDR3 bases are TGTGCCAGCACCGGGACTAGCGGGATCTCAGAGACCCAGTTCTTC.

There are a few counts of this clonotype. This sequence joins TRBV11-3 and TRBJ2-3, with no clear D. Trimming shortened V by 4 bases and J by 5 bases, and 22 bases separated the two germline ends. Per the germline V gene, CDR1 is SGHNT and CDR2 is YENEEA. The length of the CDR3 is 17 residues. The CDR3 bases are TGTGCCAGCAGCTCACTTTTAGGGTCTAAAGGAGAAGATACGCAGTATTTT. It translates to CASSSLLGSKGEDTQYF.

The rearrangement joins TRBV19 to TRBJ1-5; D may be TRBD1 (5 bases). The CDR3 has 17 residues. The germline gives CDR1 LNHDA, CDR2 SQIVND (reference sequence). V was trimmed by 3 bases and J by 3 bases, leaving 18 bases between them. CDR3 sequence: CASSIKSGAFDNQPQHF. The CDR3 DNA follows: TGTGCCAGTAGTATTAAGAGCGGGGCTTTTGACAATCAGCCCCAGCATTTT. Filled out from reference TRBV19 and TRBJ1-5, the complete variable domain reads DGGITQSPKYLFRKEGQNVTLSCEQNLNHDAMYWYRQDPGQGLRLIYYSQIVNDFQKGDIAEGYSVSREKKESFPLTVTSAQKNPTAFYLCASSIKSGAFDNQPQHFGDGTRLSIL.

The sample holds many counts of this clonotype. The chain is built from TRBV7-2 and TRBJ2-3; D is possibly TRBD1 (6 bases). The CDR3 spans 14 residues. Per germline, CDR1 SGHTA and CDR2 FQGNSA. Trimming cost V 6 bases and J 1 base, with 11 bases left between them. CDR3 bases: TGTGCCAGCAGAACCCCAGGGGGCACAGATACGCAGTATTTT. Translated, it gives CASRTPGGTDTQYF.

This chain joins TRBV20-1 and TRBJ1-1; 7 positions match TRBD1. V gave up 0 bases and J gave up 6 bases; unmatched junction bases: 4. There are 13 residues in the CDR3. The germline V gene encodes CDR1 DFQATT and CDR2 SNEGSKA (reference sequence). CDR3 protein: CSARDDRVAEAFF. In DNA form, the CDR3 reads TGCAGTGCTAGAGATGACAGGGTGGCTGAAGCTTTCTTT.

This clonotype occurred many times. V and J are TRBV7-2 and TRBJ2-7; 11 bases align to TRBD2. Per the germline V gene, CDR1 is SGHTA and CDR2 is FQGNSA. With 5 bases clipped from V and 2 bases from J, the junction kept 5 bases outside the gene matches. This CDR3 comprises 15 residues. This chain's CDR3 is CASSPRLAGTYEQYF. CDR3 DNA: TGTGCCAGCAGCCCCAGACTAGCGGGGACCTACGAGCAGTACTTC.

This chain uses TRBV12-5 with TRBJ2-2; 8 bases line up with TRBD1. The CDR3 consists of 15 residues. The trim removed 3 bases at V and 3 bases at J, leaving 3 bases unmatched. CDR1 LGHNT and CDR2 FRNRAP come from the germline V gene. The CDR3 bases are TGTGCTAGTGGTTTCCGGACAGGGTACACCGGGGAGCTGTTTTTT. Residues: CASGFRTGYTGELFF.

Ten or more counts support this clonotype. The V and J genes are TRBV5-1 and TRBJ1-2; D is possibly TRBD1 (6 bases). V lost 4 bases to trimming and J lost 7 bases, with 17 bases between them. Per germline, CDR1 SGHRS and CDR2 YFSETQ. This CDR3 spans 14 amino acids. Here the CDR3 reads CASSAQTGNLGYTF. CDR3 nucleotides: TGCGCCAGCAGCGCCCAGACAGGAAATCTTGGCTACACCTTC.

This clonotype was picked up a small number of times. The chain recombines TRBV9 with TRBJ2-7; D ambiguous. The CDR3 covers 15 residues. Germline assignment: CDR1 SGDLS and CDR2 YYNGEE. V was cut by 1 base and J by 6 bases, with 17 bases left in between. The CDR3 region is CASSVSASRIGEQYF. The CDR3 nucleotides read TGTGCCAGCAGCGTAAGCGCCTCCCGGATTGGCGAGCAGTACTTC. Complete variable domain (other parts from reference TRBV9 and TRBJ2-7): DSGVTQTPKHLITATGQRVTLRCSPRSGDLSVYWYQQSLDQGLQFLIQYYNGEERAKGNILERFSAQQFPDLHSELNLSSLELGDSALYFCASSVSASRIGEQYFGPGTRLTVT.

There are a few counts of this clonotype. One end of the junction does not line up with germline, which may come from a read error. The chain combines TRBV10-3 with TRBJ1-1; 7 bases are a match to TRBD1. Germline V gives CDR1 ENHRY, CDR2 SYGVKD. CDR3 length: 14 amino acids. CDR3 sequence (DNA): TGTGCCATCAGTCCAGGGGGATTGAACACTAAAGCTTTCTTT. This translates into CAISPGGLNTKAFF.

The chain carries TRBV12-3 or TRBV12-4 and TRBJ1-5; D gene unclear. The germline V and J ends were trimmed by 7 bases and 4 bases, with 5 bases remaining between them. The CDR3 is made up of 11 amino acids. The CDR3 sequence: CASIPNQPQHF. The CDR3 coding sequence is TGTGCCAGCATTCCGAATCAGCCCCAGCATTTT.

This clonotype was detected ten times or more. The genes are TRBV19 and TRBJ2-1; a weak D match, TRBD2 (5 bases). CDR3 length: 15 residues. The germline V gene has CDR1 LNHDA and CDR2 SQIVND (reference sequence). V was pared by 6 bases and J by 2 bases, with 14 bases between. The DNA for the CDR3 is TGTGCCAGTAGGGCCGACGAGGGCCCCTACAATGAGCAGTTCTTC. As protein: CASRADEGPYNEQFF.

This clonotype was seen at least ten times. The chain joins TRBV18 to TRBJ2-1; D possibly corresponds to TRBD1 (5 bases). V was pared by 7 bases and J by 6 bases, with 22 bases between. Per the germline V gene, CDR1 is KGHSH and CDR2 is LQKENI. The CDR3 is 16 amino acids. The CDR3 DNA sequence: TGTGCCAGCTTCAATTTTTGGGGCCCGGAGAGCAATGAGCAGTTCTTC. This gives the protein CASFNFWGPESNEQFF.